One and the same sample provided the 23 T cell receptor beta chains below, sequenced in a study of cytomegalovirus exposure and HLA in healthy donors. Primers for the PCR totalled 60 Vbeta and 13 Jbeta. Sequencing was performed with immunoSEQ multiplex PCR; in TCRdb, only in-frame clones are kept and a portion is missing. The sample carries more than 50,000 clones, roughly 74% recorded once. Sequencing was done on a sample of PBMCs. The receptors originated from a woman in her thirties or forties in good health and CMV-seropositive.

The chain joins TRBV7-8 to TRBJ1-4, with a tentative D call TRBD1 (6 bases). The V gene lost 3 bases and the J gene lost 0 bases, with 14 bases spanning the gap. Germline lookup yields CDR1 SGHVS and CDR2 FQNEAQ. This CDR3 is 17 amino acids long. CDR3 in amino acids: CASSLRTELSTNEKLFF. In nucleotides, the CDR3 is TGTGCCAGCAGCTTGAGGACAGAACTTTCAACTAATGAAAAACTGTTTTTT.

The rearrangement uses TRBV19 and TRBJ2-7, with D maybe TRBD2 (5 bases). V dropped 5 bases and J dropped 4 bases, with 15 bases sitting between them. The CDR3 extends over 14 amino acids. Germline CDR1 reads LNHDA; CDR2 reads SQIVND (reference sequence). The DNA of the CDR3 is TGTGCCAGTAGTTATCTCGGGGATGCTTACGAGCAGTACTTC. Translated, it gives CASSYLGDAYEQYF.

The V and J genes are TRBV9 and TRBJ2-3; 8 nucleotides align to TRBD2. There are 16 residues in the CDR3. The J segment lost 3 bases and the V segment lost 4 bases, leaving 10 bases of the junction unmatched. Germline-derived CDR1 and CDR2 are SGDLS and YYNGEE. The CDR3 spells CASSSDTAGETDTQYF. The CDR3 region has the DNA TGTGCCAGCAGCTCTGATACAGCGGGGGAAACAGATACGCAGTATTTT.

This sequence joins TRBV7-9 and TRBJ2-5; 7 bases agree with TRBD1. The V gene end was trimmed by 4 bases and the J gene end by 2 bases; junction bases not matched to a gene: 1. This CDR3 spans 13 amino acids. Germline V gene sequence: CDR1 SEHNR, CDR2 FQNEAQ (reference sequence). Here the CDR3 DNA reads TGTGCCAGCAGCTCCAGGGGGCAAGAGACCCAGTACTTC. Protein: CASSSRGQETQYF.

To note about this clone: A junction boundary mismatches the germline segment, possibly from a read error. CDR3 protein: CASSLGLWGVF. CDR3 DNA sequence: TGTGCCAGCAGCTTAGGGCTGTGGGGAGTTTTC. The V gene is TRBV7-2, the J gene TRBJ1-2; D is unresolved. The CDR3 consists of 11 residues. The germline gives CDR1 SGHTA, CDR2 FQGNSA.

The chain combines TRBV11-2 with TRBJ2-3; possibly TRBD1 for D (5 bases). Germline V gene sequence: CDR1 SGHAT, CDR2 FQNNGV. CDR3 length: 15 amino acids. The V end was cut by 3 bases, the J end by 6 bases, with 16 bases between. CDR3 in DNA: TGTGCCAGCAGCTTCCGACAGCCGCAAAGGGATACGCAGTATTTT. Its translation: CASSFRQPQRDTQYF.

The chain joins TRBV2 to TRBJ2-3; 14 bases are a match to TRBD2. The junction had 13 bases not matched to a gene; V was cut back by 7 bases and J by 4 bases. The CDR3 totals 18 residues. CDR1 and CDR2 from the germline V gene are SNHLY and FYNNEI. Written as DNA, the CDR3 is TGTGCCAGCACTCGACTAGCGGGGGGGCCTATCGGCCCAGATACGCAGTATTTT. Its protein product is CASTRLAGGPIGPDTQYF.

The chain is built from TRBV19 and TRBJ1-4; D is unresolved. The CDR3 sequence is 13 residues long. V was trimmed by 0 bases and J by 7 bases, leaving 6 bases between them. Germline lookup yields CDR1 LNHDA and CDR2 SQIVND (reference sequence). CDR3 loop: CASSIDLSEKLFF. For the CDR3, the DNA is TGTGCCAGTAGTATAGATCTAAGTGAAAAACTGTTTTTT. Supplemented by reference TRBV19 and TRBJ1-4, the full variable domain reads DGGITQSPKYLFRKEGQNVTLSCEQNLNHDAMYWYRQDPGQGLRLIYYSQIVNDFQKGDIAEGYSVSREKKESFPLTVTSAQKNPTAFYLCASSIDLSEKLFFGSGTQLSVL.

The chain is built from TRBV14 and TRBJ1-2; TRBD1 might be the D (6 bases). The germline gives CDR1 SGHDN, CDR2 FVKESK. CDR3 length: 13 residues. V lost 3 bases, J lost 10 bases, and 15 bases lay in between. The chain's CDR3 is CASSQLDSSIYTF. The CDR3 nucleotides are TGTGCCAGCAGCCAGTTGGACAGTAGCATCTACACCTTC.

The chain joins TRBV4-1 to TRBJ2-1, with 9 positions matching TRBD1. The CDR3 covers 16 residues. The trim removed 0 bases at V and 7 bases at J, leaving 7 bases unmatched. The germline CDR1 and CDR2 sequences are MGHRA and YSYEKL. The CDR3 loop reads CASSQEDGTGWNEQFF. DNA of the CDR3: TGCGCCAGCAGCCAAGAAGACGGGACAGGGTGGAATGAGCAGTTCTTC.

The V and J genes are TRBV30 and TRBJ1-3; no firm D call. CDR3 length: 13 amino acids. Per germline, CDR1 GTSNPN and CDR2 SVGIG (reference sequence). V lost 1 base to trimming and J lost 4 bases, with 8 bases between them. The CDR3 DNA is TGTGCCTGGAGTGAATGGCCAGGAAACACCATATATTTT. It yields the protein CAWSEWPGNTIYF. Full variable domain (rest looked up from reference TRBV30 and TRBJ1-3): SQTIHQWPATLVQPVGSPLSLECTVEGTSNPNLYWYRQAAGRGLQLLFYSVGIGQISSEVPQNLSASRPQDRQFILSSKKLLLSDSGFYLCAWSEWPGNTIYFGEGSWLTVV.

As regards this clone: Other nucleotide sequences in the sample specify the same CDR3. V and J are TRBV6-1 and TRBJ2-3; 14 bases line up with TRBD2. CDR3 size: 15 residues. Germline V CDR1 and CDR2: MNHNS, SASEGT. V gave up 3 bases and J gave up 4 bases; unmatched junction bases: 0. In DNA, the CDR3 is TGTGCCAGCAGTGAGACTAGCGGGGGGGCAGATACGCAGTATTTT. It translates to CASSETSGGADTQYF.

This rearrangement joins TRBV5-1 to TRBJ2-2; D unclear. The CDR3 loop spans 14 amino acids. V was trimmed by 9 bases and J by 0 bases, leaving 12 bases between them. Germline loops: CDR1 SGHRS, CDR2 YFSETQ. The CDR3 coding sequence is TGCGCCACCTCAGTCTCTGCGAACACCGGGGAGCTGTTTTTT. Protein sequence: CATSVSANTGELFF.

For the CDR3, the DNA is TGTGCCACCAGCAGAGCAAGGGGGCTCACTGAAGCTTTCTTT. Translated, it gives CATSRARGLTEAFF. V is TRBV15 and J is TRBJ1-1, with TRBD1 matching over 7 bases. The CDR3 is 14 amino acids. The V and J ends lost 1 base and 4 bases, in that order; junction bases with no gene match: 3. Germline assignment: CDR1 LNHNV and CDR2 YYDKDF (reference sequence).

The CDR3 sequence: CASSHFSRAAGYTF. CDR3 nucleotide sequence: TGTGCCAGTAGTCATTTTTCCAGGGCGGCTGGCTACACCTTC. The rearrangement links TRBV19 to TRBJ1-2, with TRBD1 as a possible D gene (5 bases). Trimming shortened V by 5 bases and J by 7 bases, and 17 bases separated the two germline ends. This CDR3 spans 14 amino acids. The germline gives CDR1 LNHDA, CDR2 SQIVND (reference sequence).

The chain carries TRBV7-9 and TRBJ1-4; 8 bases are shared with TRBD1. J lost 5 bases, V lost 1 base, and 9 bases had no gene match. The CDR3 is 17 residues long. Germline V gene sequence: CDR1 SEHNR, CDR2 FQNEAQ (reference sequence). CDR3 in amino acids: CASSLGASGGGNEKLFF. In DNA, the CDR3 is TGTGCCAGCAGCTTAGGAGCTTCAGGGGGCGGGAATGAAAAACTGTTTTTT.

The chain combines TRBV5-1 with TRBJ2-7; 7 bases are a match to TRBD1. CDR3 size: 14 residues. Germline CDR1 reads SGHRS; CDR2 reads YFSETQ. V dropped 5 bases and J dropped 3; count of bases not matched to a gene: 8. The CDR3 reads CASRDRTMDYEQYF. In nucleotides, the CDR3 is TGCGCCAGCAGGGACAGGACGATGGACTACGAGCAGTACTTC.

The V and J genes are TRBV19 and TRBJ1-1; D is ambiguous. V dropped 0 bases and J dropped 4 bases, with 9 bases sitting between them. Looked up from germline, CDR1 is LNHDA and CDR2 is SQIVND (reference sequence). The CDR3 consists of 14 residues. The CDR3 loop is CASSIERDRTEAFF. The CDR3 bases are TGTGCCAGTAGTATAGAACGGGATCGCACTGAAGCTTTCTTT.

The chain couples TRBV11-3 to TRBJ2-1, with a possible D match to TRBD1 (5 bases). V lost 5 bases to trimming and J lost 8 bases, with 22 bases between them. There are 16 residues in the CDR3. Germline V gives CDR1 SGHNT, CDR2 YENEEA. CDR3 protein: CASSASGQGEWDEQFF. The CDR3, as DNA: TGTGCCAGCAGCGCTTCCGGGCAGGGCGAGTGGGATGAGCAGTTCTTC.

V and J are TRBV7-2 and TRBJ1-5; 12 bases match TRBD1. J was trimmed by 5 bases and V by 1 base; bases with no gene match: 3. CDR1 SGHTA and CDR2 FQGNSA come from the germline V gene. The CDR3 length is 16 residues. CDR3 sequence reads: CASSLGGQGADQPQHF. The CDR3 DNA is TGTGCCAGCAGCTTAGGGGGACAGGGGGCCGATCAGCCCCAGCATTTT.

The chain joins TRBV4-3 to TRBJ1-1, with no clear D. The CDR3 covers 13 residues. Germline CDR1 reads LGHNA; CDR2 reads YSLEER. Trimming took 0 bases from V and 1 from J, leaving 3 bases between them. The CDR3 DNA sequence: TGCGCCAGCAGCCAAGACAGGAACACTGAAGCTTTCTTT. Residues: CASSQDRNTEAFF.

This rearrangement joins TRBV6-5 to TRBJ1-5; 8 bases are shared with TRBD1. The germline V gene has CDR1 MNHEY and CDR2 SVGAGI. The CDR3 has 14 amino acids. V gave up 6 bases and J gave up 7 bases; unmatched junction bases: 8. In DNA, the CDR3 is TGTGCCAGCAGCCCCGGACAGGGACGGCAGCCCCAGCATTTT. Its protein product is CASSPGQGRQPQHF.

The chain has TRBV9 and TRBJ2-7; 13 nucleotides align to TRBD2. The J segment lost 3 bases and the V segment lost 3 bases, leaving 3 bases of the junction unmatched. Germline lookup yields CDR1 SGDLS and CDR2 YYNGEE. The CDR3 sequence is 15 residues long. The CDR3 DNA sequence: TGTGCCAGCAGCGCTGGACTAGCGGGGGACTACGAGCAGTACTTC. Translating it yields CASSAGLAGDYEQYF.